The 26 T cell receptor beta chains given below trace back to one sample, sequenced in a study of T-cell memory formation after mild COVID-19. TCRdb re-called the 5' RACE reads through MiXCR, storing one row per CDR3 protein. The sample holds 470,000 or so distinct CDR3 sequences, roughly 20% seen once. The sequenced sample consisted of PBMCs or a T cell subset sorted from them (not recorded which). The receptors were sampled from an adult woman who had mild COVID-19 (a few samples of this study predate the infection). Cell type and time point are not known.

The CDR3 coding sequence is TGTGCCAGCAGCCGGGACTTCCTGGGCACAGATACGCAGTATTTT. It encodes CASSRDFLGTDTQYF. This chain connects TRBV5-5 to TRBJ2-3; possible D gene TRBD2, 6 bases. V shed 4 bases and J shed 1 base, with 13 bases lying between them. This CDR3 region has 15 residues. Germline V CDR1 and CDR2: SGHKS, YYEKEE (reference sequence).

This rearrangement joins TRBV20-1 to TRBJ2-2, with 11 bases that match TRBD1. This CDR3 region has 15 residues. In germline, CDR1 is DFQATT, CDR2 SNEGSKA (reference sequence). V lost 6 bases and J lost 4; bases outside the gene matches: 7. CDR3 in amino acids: CSAGQGAAGTGELFF. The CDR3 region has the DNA TGCAGTGCCGGACAGGGGGCGGCGGGCACCGGGGAGCTGTTTTTT.

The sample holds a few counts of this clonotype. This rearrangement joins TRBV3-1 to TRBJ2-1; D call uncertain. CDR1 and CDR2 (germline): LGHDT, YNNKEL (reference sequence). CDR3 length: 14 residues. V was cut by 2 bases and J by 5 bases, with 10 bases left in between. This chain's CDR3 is CASSQRVENNEQFF. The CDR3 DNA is TGTGCCAGCAGCCAAAGGGTAGAAAACAATGAGCAGTTCTTC.

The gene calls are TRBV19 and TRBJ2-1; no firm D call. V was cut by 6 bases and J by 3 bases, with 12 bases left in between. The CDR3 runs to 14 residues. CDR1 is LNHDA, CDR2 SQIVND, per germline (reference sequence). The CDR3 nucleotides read TGTGCCAGTAGCCCATCCGGGTTCTACAATGAGCAGTTCTTC. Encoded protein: CASSPSGFYNEQFF.

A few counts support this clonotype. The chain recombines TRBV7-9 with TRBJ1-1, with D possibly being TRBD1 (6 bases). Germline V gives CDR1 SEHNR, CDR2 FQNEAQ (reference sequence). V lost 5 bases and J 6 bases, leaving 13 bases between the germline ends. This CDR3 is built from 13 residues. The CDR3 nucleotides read TGTGCCAGCAGCGACCACAGGGACGCTGAAGCTTTCTTT. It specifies CASSDHRDAEAFF.

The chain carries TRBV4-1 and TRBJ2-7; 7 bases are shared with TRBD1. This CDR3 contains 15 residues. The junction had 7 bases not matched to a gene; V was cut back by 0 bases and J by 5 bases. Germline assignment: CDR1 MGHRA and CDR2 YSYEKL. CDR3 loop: CASSQEGRGFDEQYF. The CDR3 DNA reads TGCGCCAGCAGCCAAGAAGGCAGGGGGTTCGACGAGCAGTACTTC.

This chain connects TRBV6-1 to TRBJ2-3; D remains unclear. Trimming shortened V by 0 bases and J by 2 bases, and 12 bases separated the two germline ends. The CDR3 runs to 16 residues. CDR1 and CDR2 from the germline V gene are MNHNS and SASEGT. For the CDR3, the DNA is TGTGCCAGCAGTGAAGCAGCCGGCTCATCCACAGATACGCAGTATTTT. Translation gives CASSEAAGSSTDTQYF.

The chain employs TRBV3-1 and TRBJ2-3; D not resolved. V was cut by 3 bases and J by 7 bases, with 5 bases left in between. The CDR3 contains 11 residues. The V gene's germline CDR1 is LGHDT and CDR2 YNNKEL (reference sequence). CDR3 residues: CASSHSYTQYF. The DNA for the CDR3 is TGTGCCAGCAGCCACAGCTATACGCAGTATTTT.

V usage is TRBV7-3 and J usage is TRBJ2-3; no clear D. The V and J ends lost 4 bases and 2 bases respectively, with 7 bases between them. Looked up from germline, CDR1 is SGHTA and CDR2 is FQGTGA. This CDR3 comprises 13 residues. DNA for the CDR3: TGTGCCAGCAGCTCACCCCCCACAGATACGCAGTATTTT. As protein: CASSSPPTDTQYF. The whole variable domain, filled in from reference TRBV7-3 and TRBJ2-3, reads GAGVSQTPSNKVTEKGKYVELRCDPISGHTALYWYRQSLGQGPEFLIYFQGTGAADDSGLPNDRFFAVRPEGSVSTLKIQRTERGDSAVYLCASSSPPTDTQYFGPGTRLTVL.

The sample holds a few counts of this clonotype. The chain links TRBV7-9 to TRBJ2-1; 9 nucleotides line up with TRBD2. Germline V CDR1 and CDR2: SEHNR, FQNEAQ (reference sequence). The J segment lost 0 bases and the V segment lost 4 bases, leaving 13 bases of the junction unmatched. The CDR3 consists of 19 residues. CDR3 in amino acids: CASSSIAGVYRGSYNEQFF. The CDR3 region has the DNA TGTGCCAGCAGCTCCATAGCGGGAGTCTACCGGGGCTCCTACAATGAGCAGTTCTTC.

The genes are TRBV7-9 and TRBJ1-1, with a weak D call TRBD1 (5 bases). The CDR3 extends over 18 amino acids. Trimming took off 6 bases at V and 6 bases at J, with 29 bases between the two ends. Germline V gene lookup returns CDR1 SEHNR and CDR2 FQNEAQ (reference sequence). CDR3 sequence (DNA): TGTGCCAGCAGTCCGGTCGCGCTTTCTGTGGGGCGATCGGCTGAAGCTTTCTTT. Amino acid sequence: CASSPVALSVGRSAEAFF.

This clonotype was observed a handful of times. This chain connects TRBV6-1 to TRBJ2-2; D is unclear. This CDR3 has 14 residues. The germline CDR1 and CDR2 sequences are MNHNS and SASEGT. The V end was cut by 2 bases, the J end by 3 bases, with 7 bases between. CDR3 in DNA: TGTGCCAGCAGTGAAAGTCCATACACCGGGGAGCTGTTTTTT. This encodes CASSESPYTGELFF.

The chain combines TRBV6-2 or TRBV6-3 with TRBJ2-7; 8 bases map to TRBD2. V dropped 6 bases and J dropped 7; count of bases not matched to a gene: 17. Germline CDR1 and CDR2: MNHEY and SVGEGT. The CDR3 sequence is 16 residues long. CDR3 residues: CASSSGVAGIDMEQYF. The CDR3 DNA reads TGTGCCAGCAGCAGCGGGGTAGCGGGGATCGACATGGAGCAGTACTTC.

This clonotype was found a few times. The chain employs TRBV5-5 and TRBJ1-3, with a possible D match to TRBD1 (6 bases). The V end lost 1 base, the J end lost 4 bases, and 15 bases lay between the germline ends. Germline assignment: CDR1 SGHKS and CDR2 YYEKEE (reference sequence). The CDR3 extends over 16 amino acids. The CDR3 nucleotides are TGTGCCAGCAGCTTGAATCAGGGGTTATCCGGAAACACCATATATTTT. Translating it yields CASSLNQGLSGNTIYF. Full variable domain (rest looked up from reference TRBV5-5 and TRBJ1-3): DAGVTQSPTHLIKTRGQQVTLRCSPISGHKSVSWYQQVLGQGPQFIFQYYEKEERGRGNFPDRFSARQFPNYSSELNVNALLLGDSALYLCASSLNQGLSGNTIYFGEGSWLTVV.

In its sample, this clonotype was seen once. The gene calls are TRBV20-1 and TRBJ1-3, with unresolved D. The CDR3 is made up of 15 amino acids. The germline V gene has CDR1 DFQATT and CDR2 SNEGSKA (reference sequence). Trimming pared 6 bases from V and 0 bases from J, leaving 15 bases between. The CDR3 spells CSAEVFRSSGNTIYF. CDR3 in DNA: TGCAGTGCCGAGGTTTTCAGGTCCTCTGGAAACACCATATATTTT.

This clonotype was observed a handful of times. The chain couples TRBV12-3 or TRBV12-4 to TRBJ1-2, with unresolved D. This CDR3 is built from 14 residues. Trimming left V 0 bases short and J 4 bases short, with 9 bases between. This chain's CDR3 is CASSLAAELYGYTF. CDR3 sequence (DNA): TGTGCCAGCAGTTTAGCGGCAGAACTCTATGGCTACACCTTC.

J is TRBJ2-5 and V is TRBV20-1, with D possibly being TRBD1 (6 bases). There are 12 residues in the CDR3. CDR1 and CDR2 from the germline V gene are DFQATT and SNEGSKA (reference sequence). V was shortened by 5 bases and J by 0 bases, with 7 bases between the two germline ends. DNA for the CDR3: TGCAGTGCTCGGGACAACCAAGAGACCCAGTACTTC. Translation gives CSARDNQETQYF.

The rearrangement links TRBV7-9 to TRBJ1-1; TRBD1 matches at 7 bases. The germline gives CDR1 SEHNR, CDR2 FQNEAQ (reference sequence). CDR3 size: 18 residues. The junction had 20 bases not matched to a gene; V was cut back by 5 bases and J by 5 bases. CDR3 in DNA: TGTGCCAGCAGCCGAGTTTCTCTACAGGGGCCGGGCTGGACTGAAGCTTTCTTT. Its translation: CASSRVSLQGPGWTEAFF.

CDR3 DNA: TGCAGTGCCTCGGACAGGAGGTACGAGCAGTACTTC. Protein: CSASDRRYEQYF. The rearrangement links TRBV20-1 to TRBJ2-7; TRBD1 matches 7 bases. CDR1 and CDR2 from the germline V gene are DFQATT and SNEGSKA (reference sequence). The CDR3 totals 12 residues. The V and J ends lost 6 bases and 4 bases, in that order; junction bases with no gene match: 6.

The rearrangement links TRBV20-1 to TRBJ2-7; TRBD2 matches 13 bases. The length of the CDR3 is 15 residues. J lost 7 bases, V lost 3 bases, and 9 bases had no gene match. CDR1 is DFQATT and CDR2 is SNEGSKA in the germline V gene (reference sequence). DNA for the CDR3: TGCAGTGCTAGCCAACCGGGACTAGCGGGACAAGAGCAGTACTTC. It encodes CSASQPGLAGQEQYF.

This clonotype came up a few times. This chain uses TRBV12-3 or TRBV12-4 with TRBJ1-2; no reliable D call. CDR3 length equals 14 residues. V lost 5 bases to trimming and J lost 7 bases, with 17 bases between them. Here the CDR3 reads CASSLREEPSGYTF. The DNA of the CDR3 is TGTGCCAGCAGTCTGAGAGAGGAGCCTTCTGGCTACACCTTC.

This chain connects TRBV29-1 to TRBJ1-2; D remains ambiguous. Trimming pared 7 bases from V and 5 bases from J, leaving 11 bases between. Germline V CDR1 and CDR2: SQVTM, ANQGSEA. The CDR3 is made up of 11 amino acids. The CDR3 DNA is TGCAGCGCTGTAGGGTTGTATGGCTACACCTTC. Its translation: CSAVGLYGYTF.

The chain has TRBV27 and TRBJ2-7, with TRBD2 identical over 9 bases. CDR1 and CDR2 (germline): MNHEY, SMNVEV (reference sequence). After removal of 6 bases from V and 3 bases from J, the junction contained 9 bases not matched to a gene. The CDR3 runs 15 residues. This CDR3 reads CASRNYGTSNYEQYF. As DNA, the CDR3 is TGTGCCAGCAGGAACTACGGGACTAGCAACTACGAGCAGTACTTC.

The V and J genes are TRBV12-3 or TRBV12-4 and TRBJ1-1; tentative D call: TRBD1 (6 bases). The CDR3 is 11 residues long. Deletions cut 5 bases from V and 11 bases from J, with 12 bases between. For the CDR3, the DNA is TGTGCCAGCAGTGCAGGGGATGGGGCTTTCTTT. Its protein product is CASSAGDGAFF.

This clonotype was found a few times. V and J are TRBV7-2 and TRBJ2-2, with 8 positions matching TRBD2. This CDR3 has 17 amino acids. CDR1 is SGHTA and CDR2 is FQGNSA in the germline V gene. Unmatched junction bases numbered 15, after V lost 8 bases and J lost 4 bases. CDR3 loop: CASSPSLRGGPTGELFF. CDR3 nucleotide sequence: TGTGCCAGCTCGCCTTCCCTACGGGGGGGTCCCACCGGGGAGCTGTTTTTT.

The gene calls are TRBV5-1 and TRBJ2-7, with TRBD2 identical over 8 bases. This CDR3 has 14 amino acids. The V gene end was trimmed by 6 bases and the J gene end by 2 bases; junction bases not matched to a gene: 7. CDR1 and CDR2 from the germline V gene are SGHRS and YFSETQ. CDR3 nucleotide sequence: TGCGCCAGCACCCTACGGGGGGGGGCCTACGAGCAGTACTTC. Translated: CASTLRGGAYEQYF.